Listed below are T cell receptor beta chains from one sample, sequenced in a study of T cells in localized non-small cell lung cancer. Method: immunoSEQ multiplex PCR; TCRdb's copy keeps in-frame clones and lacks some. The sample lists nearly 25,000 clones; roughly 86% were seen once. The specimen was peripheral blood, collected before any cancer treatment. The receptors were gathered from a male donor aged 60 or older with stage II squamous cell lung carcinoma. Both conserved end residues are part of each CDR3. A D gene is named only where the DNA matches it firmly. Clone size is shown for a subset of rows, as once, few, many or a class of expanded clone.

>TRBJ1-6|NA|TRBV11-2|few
TGTGCCAGCAGCTTAGTTGGCCGAAATAATTCACCCCTCCACTTT
CASSLVGRNNSPLHF
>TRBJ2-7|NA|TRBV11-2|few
TGTGCCAGCAGCTTATCCACTAGTAGTGTCTACGAGCAGTACTTC
CASSLSTSSVYEQYF
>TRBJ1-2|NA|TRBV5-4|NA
TGTGCCAGCAGCTTGGGTCAGGCCTCTAACTATGGCTACACCTTC
CASSLGQASNYGYTF
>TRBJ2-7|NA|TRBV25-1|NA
TGTGCCAGCAGGAACCAGGGAAACGGAGCCGAGCAGTACTTC
CASRNQGNGAEQYF
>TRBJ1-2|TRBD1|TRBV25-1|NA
TGTGCCAGCAGTGATGTTAGGGACAGGATTGATGGCTACACCTTC
CASSDVRDRIDGYTF
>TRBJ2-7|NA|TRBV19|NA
TGTGCCAGCTCAGGGCCATCCTACGAGCAGTACTTC
CASSGPSYEQYF
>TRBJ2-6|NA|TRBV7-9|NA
TGTGCCAGCAGACAGGGGACTGTGGGGGCCAACGTCCTGACTTTC
CASRQGTVGANVLTF
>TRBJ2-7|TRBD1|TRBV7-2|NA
TGTGCCAGCAGCTCACAGGGGATTACCTACGAGCAGTACTTC
CASSSQGITYEQYF
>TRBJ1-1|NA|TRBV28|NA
TGTGCCAGCAGTTCGTCATACCCCCCCGAGCCCCCAGGAGAAGCTTTCTTT
CASSSSYPPEPPGEAFF
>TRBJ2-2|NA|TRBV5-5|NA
TGTGCCAGCAGCTCCGGGCGCAGACAGGCCGGGGAGCTGTTTTTT
CASSSGRRQAGELFF
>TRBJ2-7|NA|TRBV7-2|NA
TGTGCCAGCAGCTTAATGGCGAGCAGAAGCTCCTACGAGCAGTACTTC
CASSLMASRSSYEQYF
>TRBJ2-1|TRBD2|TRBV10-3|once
TGTGCCATCAGGGGAGGGATGGATCTGTTCTTC
CAIRGGMDLFF
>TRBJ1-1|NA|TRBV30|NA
TGTGCCTCCATTTATGGACAGCTGAACACTGAAGCTTTCTTT
CASIYGQLNTEAFF
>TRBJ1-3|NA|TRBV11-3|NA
TGTGCCAGCAGCTCCCAGGGTCTTTGGTCGAGCTCTGGAAACACCATATATTTT
CASSSQGLWSSSGNTIYF
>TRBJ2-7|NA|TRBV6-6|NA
TGTGCCAGCAGTTACTCGAAAGGGCAGGGGATCGAGCAGTACTTC
CASSYSKGQGIEQYF
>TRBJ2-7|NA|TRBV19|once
TGTGCCAGTAGTATAGATCGGGGAGGCCCCAACGAGCAGTACTTC
CASSIDRGGPNEQYF
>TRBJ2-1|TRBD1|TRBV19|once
TGTGCCAGTAGCCCGGGACAGTGGGTCTACAATGAGCAGTTCTTC
CASSPGQWVYNEQFF
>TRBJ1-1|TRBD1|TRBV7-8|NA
TGTGCCAGCAGCCTCAGGACAGGGTCGATCACTGAAGCTTTCTTT
CASSLRTGSITEAFF
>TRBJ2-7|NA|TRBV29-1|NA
TGCAGCGTGGCCAGGGTCCACGAGCAGTACTTC
CSVARVHEQYF
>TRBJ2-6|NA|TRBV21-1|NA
TGTGCCAGCAGCAAATCGTCGACCACAGCGCCTTTGTCCGGGGCCAACGTCCTGACTTTC
CASSKSSTTAPLSGANVLTF
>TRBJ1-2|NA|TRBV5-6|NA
TGTGCCAGCAGCTTGTACGGGGTAGCTAACTATGGCTACACCTTC
CASSLYGVANYGYTF
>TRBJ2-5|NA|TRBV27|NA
TGTGCCAGCAGTTTAAGGGGGGACCGTGGGGAGACCCAGTACTTC
CASSLRGDRGETQYF
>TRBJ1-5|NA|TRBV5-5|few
TGTGCCAGCAGCTTGACAGGAATTAGCAATCAGCCCCAGCATTTT
CASSLTGISNQPQHF
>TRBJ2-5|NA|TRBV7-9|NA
TGTGCCAGCAGCTTACGCGCGGGCTTGGAGACCCAGTACTTC
CASSLRAGLETQYF
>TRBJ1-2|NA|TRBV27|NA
TGTGCCAGCAGTCAGGGGTCAGGGAACTATGGCTACACCTTC
CASSQGSGNYGYTF
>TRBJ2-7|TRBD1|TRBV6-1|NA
TGTGCCAGCAGTGAAGAAGGACAGGTGCTCTCCTACGAGCAGTACTTC
CASSEEGQVLSYEQYF
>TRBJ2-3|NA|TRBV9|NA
TGTGCCAGCAGCGTAGCGGGGGAGAGCGACACGCAGTATTTT
CASSVAGESDTQYF
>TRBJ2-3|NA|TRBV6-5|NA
TGTGCCAGCAGTTCTTCAAACGGGGCAGATACGCAGTATTTT
CASSSSNGADTQYF
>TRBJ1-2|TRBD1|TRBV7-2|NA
TGTGCCAGCAGCCCTTACCGGGACAGTCACGGCTACACCTTC
CASSPYRDSHGYTF
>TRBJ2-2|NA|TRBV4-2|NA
TGTGCCAGCAGCCAAGACTTTGGATTTAACACCGGGGAGCTGTTTTTT
CASSQDFGFNTGELFF
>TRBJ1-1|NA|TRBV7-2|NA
TGTGCCAGCAGCACAGACAGGTTTACTGAAGCTTTCTTT
CASSTDRFTEAFF
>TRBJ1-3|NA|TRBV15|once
TGTGCCACCAGCAGAGATTCGGTGGGGGCTGGAAACACCATATATTTT
CATSRDSVGAGNTIYF
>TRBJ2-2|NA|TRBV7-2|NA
TGTGCCAGCAGCAATGGCGGTCTCGGGGAGCTGTTTTTT
CASSNGGLGELFF
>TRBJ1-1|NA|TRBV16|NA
TGTGCCAGCAGCCAATCGTCGGGGGGACCTATTGAAGCTTTCTTT
CASSQSSGGPIEAFF
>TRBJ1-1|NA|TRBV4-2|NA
TGTGCCAGCAGCCAAGATTTGGACTCAAACACTGAAGCTTTCTTT
CASSQDLDSNTEAFF
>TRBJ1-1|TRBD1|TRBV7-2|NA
TGTGCCAGCAGCTTACAGGGGGCGCGTACTGAAGCTTTCTTT
CASSLQGARTEAFF
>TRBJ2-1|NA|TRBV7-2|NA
TGTGCCAGCAGCTTAGTAGAGACCTACAATGAGCAGTTCTTC
CASSLVETYNEQFF
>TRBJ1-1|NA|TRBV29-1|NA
TGCAGCGTCGAACCCCACAGGAACACTGAAGCTTTCTTT
CSVEPHRNTEAFF
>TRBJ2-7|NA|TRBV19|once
TGTGCCAGTAGTATAGGATCAGTCTCCTACGAGCAGTACTTC
CASSIGSVSYEQYF
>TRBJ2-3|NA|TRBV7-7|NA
TGTGCCAGCAGCGAGACCGGTACAGGGACTCGCACAGATACGCAGTATTTT
CASSETGTGTRTDTQYF
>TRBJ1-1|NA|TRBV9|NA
TGTGCCAGCAGCCTTCAGGGAACGGGCACTGAAGCTTTCTTT
CASSLQGTGTEAFF
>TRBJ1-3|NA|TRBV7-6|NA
TGTGCCAGCAGCTTAGACGGAAACACCATATATTTT
CASSLDGNTIYF
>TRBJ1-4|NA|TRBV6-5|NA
TGTGCCAGCAGTTACTCGGGCCGGGCGGATGAAAAACTGTTTTTT
CASSYSGRADEKLFF
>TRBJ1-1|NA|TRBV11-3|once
TGTGCCAGCAGCCGATCTGGGGAAGCTTTCTTT
CASSRSGEAFF
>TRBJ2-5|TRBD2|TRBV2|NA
TGTGCCAGCAGTGATGGGGCGGGAGGGCTAGAGACCCAGTACTTC
CASSDGAGGLETQYF
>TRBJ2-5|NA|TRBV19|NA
TGTGCCAGTAGTATAATGGCGGGGTACCAAGAGACCCAGTACTTC
CASSIMAGYQETQYF
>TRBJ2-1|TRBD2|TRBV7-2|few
TGTGCCAGCAGCTCTTTAAGGGGAGGGCTAGCGGGGTACAATGAGCAGTTCTTC
CASSSLRGGLAGYNEQFF
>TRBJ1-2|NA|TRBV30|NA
TGTGCCTGGAGTTTGGACAACTATGGCTACACCTTC
CAWSLDNYGYTF
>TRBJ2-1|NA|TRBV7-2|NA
TGTGCCAGCAGCCCGCCAGGACTGAGGAGCTCCTACAATGAGCAGTTCTTC
CASSPPGLRSSYNEQFF
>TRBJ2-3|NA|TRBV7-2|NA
TGTGCCAGCAGCCCAGGCGGCGGTGGCCCCGATACGCAGTATTTT
CASSPGGGGPDTQYF
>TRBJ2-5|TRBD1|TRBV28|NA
TGTGCCAGCAGTTCGTTCCACAGGGGGCAAGAGACCCAGTACTTC
CASSSFHRGQETQYF
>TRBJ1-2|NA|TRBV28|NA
TGTGCCAGCAGTTTCTTCGTGGATGGCTACACCTTC
CASSFFVDGYTF
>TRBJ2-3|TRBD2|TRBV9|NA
TGTGCCAGCAGCGCAGGCGGGAGAGGGGCAGATACGCAGTATTTT
CASSAGGRGADTQYF
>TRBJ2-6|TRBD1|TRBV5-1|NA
TGCGCCAGCAGCTTTTTCGGACAGGCGAACCCATCTGGGGCCAACGTCCTGACTTTC
CASSFFGQANPSGANVLTF
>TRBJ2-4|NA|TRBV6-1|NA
TGTGCCAGCAGTGTTGAAGGGGCCCGGGCCGTCTACTTC
CASSVEGARAVYF